This T cell receptor beta chain was captured in a study of cytomegalovirus exposure and HLA in healthy donors. The PCR made use of 60 Vbeta and 13 Jbeta primers. Libraries were prepared by immunoSEQ multiplex PCR; TCRdb keeps only in-frame clonotypes and omits some of them. The repertoire holds 140,000 to 150,000 clones, over 65% seen once, with around 3.2% in the top ten. Regarding this clone: Its antigen remains unknown. One junction end does not reproduce the germline sequence, and a read error may be involved.

Findings and limits, study-wide: Later on, an analysis found that several of the most significant clusters appeared to be linked to common viral pathogens, which included parvovirus B19.

The receptor was isolated from a female donor in good health and CMV-seronegative. Specimen: PBMCs.

The CDR3 loop reads CASSRTTAGVNTGELFF. The CDR3 region has the DNA TGTGCTAGCAGCCGGACCACCGCGGGGGTCAACACCGGGGAGCTGTTTTTT. This chain joins TRBV7-7 and TRBJ2-2; 7 bases map to TRBD2. This CDR3 is built from 17 residues. CDR1 SSHAT and CDR2 FNYEAQ come from the germline V gene (reference sequence).